The clone carrying this T cell receptor beta chain has just a few counts. The antigen is not known. Germline CDR1 is MGHRA and CDR2 is YSYEKL. V lost 4 bases, J lost 1 base, and 5 bases stayed unmatched. The CDR3 has 17 residues. The data are from a study of blood T cells in healthy people across ages. The study's findings and limits: Strong correlation was found linking TCR beta diversity to naive T cell percentage.

A second PCR of roughly 7 to 11 cycles used a sample-barcoded 5' primer and a J-beta primer mix. TCRdb itself ran the 5' RACE reads through MiXCR, one entry per CDR3 protein. The sample carries hundreds of thousands of distinct CDR3 sequences, roughly 21% recorded once. V is TRBV4-1 and J is TRBJ2-5, with 14 bases that match TRBD2. The clonotype originates from a man aged 65 to 85 in good health. Sequenced material: blood. CDR3 residues: CASSLRGTSGSQETQYF. The CDR3 region has the DNA TGCGCCAGCAGCCTGCGAGGGACTAGCGGGAGCCAAGAGACCCAGTACTTC.